This TCR beta chain was retrieved from a study of blood T cell repertoires in COVID-19. At the level of the study: In Cohort 3, a recovered donor had either two negative PCRs, clearance, or symptom resolution. Donors in the United States, Italy and Spain gave samples during acute or convalescent COVID-19. In each case, the material was cDNA or gDNA derived from T cells, B-cell-depleted T cells, or PBMCs.

Original analysis: Estimation of nucleated cell counts relied on the amplification of reference gene primers. Assay used: immunoSEQ multiplex PCR; TCRdb lists only in-frame clones, some missing. That table supplies the V and J calls and clone size; D and trimming were determined from the DNA. The sample yields roughly 340,000 clones, more than 70% seen once. The receptor comes from a man aged 35 to 55 in a cohort exposed to, infected with or recovered from COVID-19 (not recorded which). Specimen: PBMCs or T cells enriched from blood (not recorded which).

The CDR3 protein is CASSQGGYADYEQFF. The CDR3 nucleotides are TGCGCCAGCAGCCAAGGTGGGTACGCCGACTATGAGCAGTTCTTC. The chain links TRBV4-1 to TRBJ2-1, with D unresolved. The germline V gene encodes CDR1 MGHRA and CDR2 YSYEKL. Deletions cut 1 base from V and 8 bases from J, with 15 bases between. The CDR3 extends over 15 amino acids.